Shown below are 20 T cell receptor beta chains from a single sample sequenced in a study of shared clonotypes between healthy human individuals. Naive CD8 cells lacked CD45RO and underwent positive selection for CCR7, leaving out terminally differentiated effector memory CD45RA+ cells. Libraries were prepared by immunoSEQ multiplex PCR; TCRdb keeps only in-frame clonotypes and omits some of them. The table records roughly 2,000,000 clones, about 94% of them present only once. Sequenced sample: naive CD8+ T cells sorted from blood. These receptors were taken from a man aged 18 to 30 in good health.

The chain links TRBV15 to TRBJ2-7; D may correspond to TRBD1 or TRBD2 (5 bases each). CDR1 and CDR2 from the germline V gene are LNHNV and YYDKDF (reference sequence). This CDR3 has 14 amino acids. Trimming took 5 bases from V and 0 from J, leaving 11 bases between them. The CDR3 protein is CATSWDVGSYEQYF. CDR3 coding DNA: TGTGCCACCAGCTGGGACGTAGGCTCCTACGAGCAGTACTTC.

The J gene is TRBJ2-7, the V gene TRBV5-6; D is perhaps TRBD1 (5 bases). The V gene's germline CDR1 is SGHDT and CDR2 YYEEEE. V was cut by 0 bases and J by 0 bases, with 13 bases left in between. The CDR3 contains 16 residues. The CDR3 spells CASSLADRSSSYEQYF. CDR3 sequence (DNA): TGTGCCAGCAGCTTGGCCGACAGATCGAGCTCCTACGAGCAGTACTTC.

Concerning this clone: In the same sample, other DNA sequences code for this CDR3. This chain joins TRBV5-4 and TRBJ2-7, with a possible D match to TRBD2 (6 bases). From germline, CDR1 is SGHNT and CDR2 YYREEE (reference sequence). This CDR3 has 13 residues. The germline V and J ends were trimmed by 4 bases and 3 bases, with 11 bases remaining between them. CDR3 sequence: CASSLGLNYEQYF. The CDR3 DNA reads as TGTGCCAGCAGCCTGGGACTCAACTACGAGCAGTACTTC.

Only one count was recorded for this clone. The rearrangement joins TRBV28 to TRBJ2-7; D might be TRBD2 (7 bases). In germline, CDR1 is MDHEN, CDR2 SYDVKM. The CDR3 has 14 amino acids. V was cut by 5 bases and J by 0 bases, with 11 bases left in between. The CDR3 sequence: CASSPGGASYEQYF. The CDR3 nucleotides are TGTGCCAGCAGTCCTGGGGGGGCCTCCTACGAGCAGTACTTC.

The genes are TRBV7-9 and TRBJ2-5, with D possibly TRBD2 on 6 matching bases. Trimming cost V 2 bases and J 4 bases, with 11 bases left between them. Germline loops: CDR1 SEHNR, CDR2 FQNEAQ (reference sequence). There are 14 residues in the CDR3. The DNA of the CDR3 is TGTGCCAGCAGCTTAAGTGGGGGACTAGAGACCCAGTACTTC. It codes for CASSLSGGLETQYF. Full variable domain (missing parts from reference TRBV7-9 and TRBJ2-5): DTGVSQNPRHKITKRGQNVTFRCDPISEHNRLYWYRQTLGQGPEFLTYFQNEAQLEKSRLLSDRFSAERPKGSFSTLEIQRTEQGDSAMYLCASSLSGGLETQYFGPGTRLLVL.

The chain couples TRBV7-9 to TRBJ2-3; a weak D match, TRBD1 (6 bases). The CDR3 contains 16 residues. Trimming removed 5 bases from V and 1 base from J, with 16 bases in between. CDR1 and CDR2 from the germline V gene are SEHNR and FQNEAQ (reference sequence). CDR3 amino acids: CASSPAGRTGTDTQYF. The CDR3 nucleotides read TGTGCCAGCAGCCCGGCGGGCAGGACAGGCACAGATACGCAGTATTTT.

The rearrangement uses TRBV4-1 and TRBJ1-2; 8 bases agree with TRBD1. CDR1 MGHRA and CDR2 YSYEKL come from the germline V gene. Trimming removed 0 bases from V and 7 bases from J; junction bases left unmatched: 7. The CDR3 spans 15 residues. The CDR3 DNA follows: TGCGCCAGCAGCCAAGATTGGTCAGGGGGCTCTGGCTACACCTTC. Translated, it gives CASSQDWSGGSGYTF.

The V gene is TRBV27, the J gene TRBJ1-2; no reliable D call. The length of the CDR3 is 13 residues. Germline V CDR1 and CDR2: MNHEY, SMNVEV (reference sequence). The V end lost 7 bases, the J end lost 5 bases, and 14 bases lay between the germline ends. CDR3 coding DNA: TGTGCCAGCACGGCAGGCCCCTATTATGGCTACACCTTC. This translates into CASTAGPYYGYTF.

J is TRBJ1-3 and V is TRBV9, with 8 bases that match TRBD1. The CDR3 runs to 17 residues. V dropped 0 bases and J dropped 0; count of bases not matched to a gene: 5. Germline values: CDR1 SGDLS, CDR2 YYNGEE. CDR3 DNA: TGTGCCAGCAGCGTAGAGGGACAGGTTCACTCTGGAAACACCATATATTTT. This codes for CASSVEGQVHSGNTIYF.

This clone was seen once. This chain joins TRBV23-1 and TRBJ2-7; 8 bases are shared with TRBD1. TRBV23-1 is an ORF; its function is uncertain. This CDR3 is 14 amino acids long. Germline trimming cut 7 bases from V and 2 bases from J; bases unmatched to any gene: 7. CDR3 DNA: TGCGCCAGCACCAATCGACAGGGGACCTACGAGCAGTACTTC. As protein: CASTNRQGTYEQYF.

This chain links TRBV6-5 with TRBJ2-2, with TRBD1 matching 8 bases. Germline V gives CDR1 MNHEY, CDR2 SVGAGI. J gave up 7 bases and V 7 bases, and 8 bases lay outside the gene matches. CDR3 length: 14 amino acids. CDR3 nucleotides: TGTGCCAGCATGAGGGACAGGAGCGGCGGGGAGCTGTTTTTT. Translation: CASMRDRSGGELFF.

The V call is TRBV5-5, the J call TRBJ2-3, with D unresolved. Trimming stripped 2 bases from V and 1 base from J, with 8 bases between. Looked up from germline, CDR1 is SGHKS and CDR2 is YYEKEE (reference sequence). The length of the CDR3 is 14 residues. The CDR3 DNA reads TGTGCCAGCAGCTTACTTGTGGGCACAGATACGCAGTATTTT. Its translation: CASSLLVGTDTQYF.

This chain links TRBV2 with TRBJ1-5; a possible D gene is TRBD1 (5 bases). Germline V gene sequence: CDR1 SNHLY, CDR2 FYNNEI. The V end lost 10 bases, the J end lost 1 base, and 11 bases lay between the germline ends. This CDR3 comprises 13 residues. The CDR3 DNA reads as TGTGCCACCCGGGGACGGAGCAATCAGCCCCAGCATTTT. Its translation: CATRGRSNQPQHF.

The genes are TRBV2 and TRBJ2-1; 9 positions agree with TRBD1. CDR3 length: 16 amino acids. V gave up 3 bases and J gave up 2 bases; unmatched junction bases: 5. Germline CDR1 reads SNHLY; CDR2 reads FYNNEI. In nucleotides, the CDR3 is TGTGCCAGCAGTGACGGACAGGGGCACACCTACAATGAGCAGTTCTTC. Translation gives CASSDGQGHTYNEQFF.

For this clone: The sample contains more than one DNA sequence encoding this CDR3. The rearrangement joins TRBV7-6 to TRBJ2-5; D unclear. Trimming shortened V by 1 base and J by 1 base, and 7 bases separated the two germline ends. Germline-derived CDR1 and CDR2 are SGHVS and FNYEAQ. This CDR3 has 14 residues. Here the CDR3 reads CASSLVGSQETQYF. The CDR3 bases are TGTGCCAGCAGCTTAGTGGGGTCCCAAGAGACCCAGTACTTC.

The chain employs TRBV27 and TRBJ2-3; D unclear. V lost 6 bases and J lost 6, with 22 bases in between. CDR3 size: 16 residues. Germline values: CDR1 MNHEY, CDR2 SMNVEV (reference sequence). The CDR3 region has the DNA TGTGCCAGCAGCTCGGAAGAATTCGCGGTGTCTGATACGCAGTATTTT. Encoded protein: CASSSEEFAVSDTQYF.

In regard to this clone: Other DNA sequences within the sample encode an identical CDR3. CDR3 sequence (DNA): TGTGCCAGCAGTGAAGGACAGGGGAGAGGAGAGACCCAGTACTTC. Its translation: CASSEGQGRGETQYF. The J gene is TRBJ2-5, the V gene TRBV6-1, with 8 bases fitting TRBD1. The germline V gene encodes CDR1 MNHNS and CDR2 SASEGT. The CDR3 spans 15 residues. V shed 1 base, J shed 4 bases, and the junction held 5 bases outside the gene matches.

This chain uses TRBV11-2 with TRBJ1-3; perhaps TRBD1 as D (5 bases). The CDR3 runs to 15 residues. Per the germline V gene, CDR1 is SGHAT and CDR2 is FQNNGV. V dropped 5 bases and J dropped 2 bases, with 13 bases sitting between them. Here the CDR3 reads CASSPAGGTGNTIYF. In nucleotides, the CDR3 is TGTGCCAGCAGCCCCGCCGGGGGGACTGGAAACACCATATATTTT.

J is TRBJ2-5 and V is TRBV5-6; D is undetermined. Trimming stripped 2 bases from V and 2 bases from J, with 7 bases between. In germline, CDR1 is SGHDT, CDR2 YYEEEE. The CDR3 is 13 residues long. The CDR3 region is CASSFQFQETQYF. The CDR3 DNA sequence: TGTGCCAGCAGCTTCCAGTTTCAAGAGACCCAGTACTTC.

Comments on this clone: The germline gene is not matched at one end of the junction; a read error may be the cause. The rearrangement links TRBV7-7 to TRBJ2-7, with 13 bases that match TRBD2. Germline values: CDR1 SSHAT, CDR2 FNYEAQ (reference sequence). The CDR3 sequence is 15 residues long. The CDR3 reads CASSSGLAGVSEQYF. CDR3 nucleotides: TGTGCTAGCAGCTCCGGACTAGCGGGAGTTTCCGAGCAGTACTTC.